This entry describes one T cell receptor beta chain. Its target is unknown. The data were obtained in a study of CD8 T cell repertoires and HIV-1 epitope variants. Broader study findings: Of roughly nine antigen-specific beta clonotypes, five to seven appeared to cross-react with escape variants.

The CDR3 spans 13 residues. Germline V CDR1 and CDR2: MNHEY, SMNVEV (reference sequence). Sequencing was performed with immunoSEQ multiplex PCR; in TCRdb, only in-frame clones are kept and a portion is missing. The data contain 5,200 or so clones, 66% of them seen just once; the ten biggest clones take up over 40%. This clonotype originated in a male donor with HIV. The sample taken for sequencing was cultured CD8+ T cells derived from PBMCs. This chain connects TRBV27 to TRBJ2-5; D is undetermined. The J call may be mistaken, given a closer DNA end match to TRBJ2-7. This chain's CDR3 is CASSPARTYEQYF. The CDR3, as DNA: TGTGCCAGCAGTCCCGCCCGAACCTACGAGCAGTACTTC.